The 10 T cell receptor beta chains reported below all come from one sample, sequenced in a study of T cells in Graves' hyperthyroidism and ophthalmopathy. TCR beta CDR3 regions were amplified from RNA transcripts. The HTBI primer set drove a first-round RT-PCR of the TCR CDR3. TCRdb re-derived calls from the multiplex PCR reads in MiXCR, one entry per CDR3 protein. The sample records hundreds of thousands of distinct CDR3 sequences, about 35% being singletons. The specimen was blood. These receptor sequences come from a woman aged 40 to 50 with Graves' hyperthyroidism.

This clonotype was seen only a few times. The chain uses TRBV5-4 and TRBJ2-5; 11 bases agree with TRBD1. The length of the CDR3 is 17 residues. Germline V gives CDR1 SGHNT, CDR2 YYREEE (reference sequence). V trimming: 4 bases; J trimming: 2 bases; junction bases outside the gene matches: 10. In DNA form, the CDR3 reads TGTGCCAGCAGCCGCCAGGGACAGGGGGTTAGGCAAGAGACCCAGTACTTC. Amino acid sequence: CASSRQGQGVRQETQYF.

The sample holds a few counts of this clonotype. The chain carries TRBV6-4 and TRBJ2-2; D gene ambiguous. Per germline, CDR1 MRHNA and CDR2 SNTAGT. V shed 0 bases and J shed 3 bases, with 5 bases lying between them. The length of the CDR3 is 14 residues. The CDR3 region has the DNA TGTGCCAGCAGTGACTCAGAGGACACCGGGGAGCTGTTTTTT. Protein product: CASSDSEDTGELFF.

This clonotype was seen at least ten times. The chain joins TRBV19 to TRBJ1-2; the D is unclear. With 7 bases removed from V and 0 bases from J, the gap between germline ends came to 15 bases. Looked up from germline, CDR1 is LNHDA and CDR2 is SQIVND (reference sequence). This CDR3 is 15 amino acids long. CDR3 sequence reads: CASITDHRSNYGYTF. In DNA, the CDR3 is TGTGCCAGTATCACGGATCATAGATCTAACTATGGCTACACCTTC.

This clonotype was found a few times. The chain combines TRBV7-9 with TRBJ1-1; D remains unclear. Germline loops: CDR1 SEHNR, CDR2 FQNEAQ (reference sequence). V lost 6 bases, J lost 1 base, and 12 bases lay in between. The CDR3 consists of 14 residues. CDR3 sequence (DNA): TGTGCCAGCAGGCAAGGAGCCCGGAACACTGAAGCTTTCTTT. Residues: CASRQGARNTEAFF.

This rearrangement joins TRBV5-1 to TRBJ2-7, with D maybe TRBD1 (7 bases). V dropped 4 bases and J dropped 4 bases, with 18 bases sitting between them. The CDR3 length is 15 residues. Germline lookup yields CDR1 SGHRS and CDR2 YFSETQ. CDR3 amino acids: CASSQRQGAGYEQYF. The CDR3 nucleotides are TGCGCCAGCAGCCAAAGACAGGGTGCGGGGTACGAGCAGTACTTC.

This clonotype showed up many times. Written as DNA, the CDR3 is TGTGCCAGCAGCTTAGGAGGCCCATACTCTGGAAACACCATATATTTT. Its protein is CASSLGGPYSGNTIYF. V is TRBV7-2 and J is TRBJ1-3; D uncertain. V lost 1 base, J lost 0 bases, and 10 bases lay in between. The CDR3 length is 16 residues. Germline V gene data show CDR1 as SGHTA and CDR2 as FQGNSA.

V and J are TRBV4-1 and TRBJ2-6; D possibly corresponds to TRBD1 (6 bases). V dropped 2 bases and J dropped 4 bases, with 12 bases sitting between them. This CDR3 region has 16 residues. Germline CDR1 reads MGHRA; CDR2 reads YSYEKL. CDR3 sequence: CASSQPTGTGANVLTF. CDR3 coding DNA: TGCGCCAGCAGCCAACCGACAGGCACCGGGGCCAACGTCCTGACTTTC.

The chain employs TRBV14 and TRBJ2-7; D remains unclear. Trimming left V 0 bases short and J 9 bases short, with 12 bases between. The CDR3 sequence is 13 residues long. Per the germline V gene, CDR1 is SGHDN and CDR2 is FVKESK. The CDR3 loop is CASSQEGHRVQYF. CDR3 nucleotides: TGTGCCAGCAGCCAAGAGGGCCACCGGGTGCAGTACTTC.

The chain employs TRBV19 and TRBJ1-4, with D possibly being TRBD1 (5 bases). Trimming stripped 10 bases from V and 10 bases from J, with 19 bases between. The germline V gene encodes CDR1 LNHDA and CDR2 SQIVND (reference sequence). This CDR3 has 13 amino acids. The CDR3 DNA sequence: TGTGCCACCCAGATTCGGGGGAATAGAAAACTGTTTTTT. This codes for CATQIRGNRKLFF.

This clonotype was found many times. The chain uses TRBV7-6 and TRBJ1-3; TRBD1 aligns across 8 bases. This CDR3 is 15 amino acids long. With 5 bases clipped from V and 2 bases from J, the junction kept 5 bases outside the gene matches. Per the germline V gene, CDR1 is SGHVS and CDR2 is FNYEAQ. CDR3 bases: TGTGCCAGCAGCGCCGGACAGGGCACTGGAAACACCATATATTTT. It codes for CASSAGQGTGNTIYF.